This T cell receptor beta chain was sequenced during a study of cytomegalovirus exposure and HLA in healthy donors. Overall study results and limits: The authors judged a highly shared variant cluster likely a sequencing artifact.

The PCR used 60 Vbeta and 13 Jbeta primers. Clones were read by immunoSEQ multiplex PCR, and TCRdb kept only the in-frame ones, dropping some. Here the sample spans tens of thousands of clones, less than 70% being singletons. The germline V gene encodes CDR1 KGHSH and CDR2 LQKENI. The trim removed 3 bases at V and 6 bases at J, leaving 7 bases unmatched. The CDR3 loop spans 15 amino acids. With regard to this clone: As yet, its antigen is unknown.

The clonotype was recovered from a woman under 40 in good health and CMV-seronegative. J is TRBJ1-1 and V is TRBV18, with 10 bases that match TRBD1. Input material: PBMCs. CDR3 DNA sequence: TGTGCCAGCTCACCTACTGGACAGGGGGTGGCTGAAGCTTTCTTT. This encodes CASSPTGQGVAEAFF.